The rows below give T cell receptor beta chains drawn from one sample of a study of T cells after yellow fever vaccination. TCRdb called the 5' RACE reads again in MiXCR, with one record for every CDR3 protein. This sample has 300,000 to 350,000 distinct CDR3 sequences, with roughly 4.3% found just once. The source was PBMCs, collected 15 days after the yellow fever booster vaccination. Receptors originate from a man between 18 and 29 years old who received the YFV17D yellow fever vaccine. Each CDR3 is given with its conserved first and last residue. The D gene is left open where the match is weak. A row's size may be missing; if present it is once, few, many or a size class.

DNA	CDR3	D	V	J	size
TGTGCCAGCAGCCCCCGCGGGGCGGGGGTGGGGGAGCAGTACTTC	CASSPRGAGVGEQYF	TRBD2	TRBV12-3/TRBV12-4	TRBJ2-7	few
TGTGCCAGCAGCAAGGCAGGGGGCGCCGCGAATACTGAAGCTTTCTTT	CASSKAGGAANTEAFF	TRBD1	TRBV5-4	TRBJ1-1	few
TGTGCCAGCACGACCTTTAGCCCAAGTTGGCCCCTCCACTTT	CASTTFSPSWPLHF	.	TRBV7-2	TRBJ1-6	few
TGTGCCAGCAGTTACCTTGGGAAGAACAATGAGCAGTTCTTC	CASSYLGKNNEQFF	.	TRBV6-6	TRBJ2-1	few
TGTGCCAGCAGCCTAGACATTACTAGCGGGACGAGCACAGATACGCAGTATTTT	CASSLDITSGTSTDTQYF	TRBD2	TRBV6-6	TRBJ2-3	many
TGCAGTGCTCCCGGGGGGAACACCGGGGAGCTGTTTTTT	CSAPGGNTGELFF	.	TRBV20-1	TRBJ2-2	many
TGTGCCAGCTCACCAACGAAGTGGAGCGATGGCTACACCTTC	CASSPTKWSDGYTF	.	TRBV18	TRBJ1-2	few
TGTGCCAGCAGTGTGACTAGCGGGGGATGGACCCAGTACTTC	CASSVTSGGWTQYF	TRBD2	TRBV6-1	TRBJ2-5	.
TGCGCCAGCAGCTGGACAGGGGCCGGAAACACCATATATTTT	CASSWTGAGNTIYF	TRBD1	TRBV5-1	TRBJ1-3	.
TGCGCCAGCAGCCACCCTTCGAAAGGGGTTCGCGGCTACACCTTC	CASSHPSKGVRGYTF	.	TRBV4-1	TRBJ1-2	.
TGCAGTGCTAGAGATCAGTGGACGATGTCCTACAATGAGCAGTTCTTC	CSARDQWTMSYNEQFF	.	TRBV20-1	TRBJ2-1	many
TGTGCCACCAGCAGAGGTGGAGAAAGCTACGAGCAGTACTTC	CATSRGGESYEQYF	.	TRBV15	TRBJ2-7	many
TGCGCCAGCAGCCAAGGGGCGCGCAATCAGCCCCAGCATTTT	CASSQGARNQPQHF	.	TRBV4-1	TRBJ1-5	many
TGCGCCAGCAGCTTCACGGCGACTAATGAAAAACTGTTTTTT	CASSFTATNEKLFF	.	TRBV5-1	TRBJ1-4	many
TGTGCCACCAGCAGAAACCTGGGGTCGTCCCCTCAGCCCCAGCATTTT	CATSRNLGSSPQPQHF	.	TRBV15	TRBJ1-5	many
TGTGCCAGCAGCTTGTTGGCTAGTCAGACCCAGTACTTC	CASSLLASQTQYF	.	TRBV5-6	TRBJ2-5	.
TGTGCCAGCAGCCGCGCTCCTCAGGGGGCCTCCCCAAGCTCCTATAATTCACCCCTCCACTTT	CASSRAPQGASPSSYNSPLHF	TRBD1	TRBV6-1	TRBJ1-6	many
TGCGCCAGCAGCATATACGGGAGGGGGACTGAAGCTTTCTTT	CASSIYGRGTEAFF	.	TRBV5-1	TRBJ1-1	.
TGTGCCAGCAGTTTACCCCTACAGGGGTATAGCAATCAGCCCCAGCATTTT	CASSLPLQGYSNQPQHF	TRBD1	TRBV28	TRBJ1-5	many
TGTGCCACCAGCAGAGGTCTACCCCCGACTAGACTCTACGAGCAGTACTTC	CATSRGLPPTRLYEQYF	.	TRBV15	TRBJ2-7	few
TGCAGTGCTAGGGTCCCGAGGAAAACAGATACGCAGTATTTT	CSARVPRKTDTQYF	.	TRBV20-1	TRBJ2-3	few
TGTGCCAGCACTCCCCTCCTGGCGGGGGGGCCCCGGGAGCAGTTCTTC	CASTPLLAGGPREQFF	TRBD2	TRBV27	TRBJ2-1	few
TGCAGTGGAGCTAACTATGGCTACACCTTC	CSGANYGYTF	.	TRBV20-1	TRBJ1-2	few
TGTGCCAGCAGCTTATTGGGAATGGTTACCACCGGGGAGCTGTTTTTT	CASSLLGMVTTGELFF	.	TRBV7-2	TRBJ2-2	many
TGCAGTGCCTCACCGGTAACCTCCTACGAGCAGTACTTC	CSASPVTSYEQYF	.	TRBV20-1	TRBJ2-7	.
TGCAGCGCCCGAGGAATCTCTGGAAACACCATATATTTT	CSARGISGNTIYF	.	TRBV29-1	TRBJ1-3	many
TGCGCCAGCAGCCAAAACCCGGGACAGGGTACTGAAGCTTTCTTT	CASSQNPGQGTEAFF	TRBD1	TRBV4-1	TRBJ1-1	many
TGCAGTGCTAGTCCGGGACAGGGCAGCTATGGCTACACCTTC	CSASPGQGSYGYTF	TRBD1	TRBV20-1	TRBJ1-2	many
TGCGCCAGCAGCGCCGGGATCCGTGGCACAGATACGCAGTATTTT	CASSAGIRGTDTQYF	.	TRBV10-2	TRBJ2-3	few
TGTGCCAGCAGCCAAGAGGTTTACCATTCACCCCTCCACTTT	CASSQEVYHSPLHF	.	TRBV14	TRBJ1-6	few
TGCAGTGCTAGTAGCAGGGACACAGATACGCAGTATTTT	CSASSRDTDTQYF	.	TRBV20-1	TRBJ2-3	.
TGTGCCAGCAGCCAACGAACCGTCCAAGAGACCCAGTACTTC	CASSQRTVQETQYF	.	TRBV7-9	TRBJ2-5	few
TGTGCCAGCAGCCCTAGGGGGTCGGGGTACGGCACTGAAGCTTTCTTT	CASSPRGSGYGTEAFF	.	TRBV7-2	TRBJ1-1	many
TGTGCCTGGAGGGAACGACAGGCCATAGCCGAGGAGCAGTACTTC	CAWRERQAIAEEQYF	.	TRBV30	TRBJ2-7	.
TGTGCCAGCAGTGAATATGGGATGGGGCCCACCTATACGCAGTATTTT	CASSEYGMGPTYTQYF	.	TRBV25-1	TRBJ2-3	.
TGTGCCAGCAGTCTCCAGGAAGGGGCAACGGCTTTCTTT	CASSLQEGATAFF	.	TRBV6-6	TRBJ1-1	many
TGCAGTGCTCTTAATCCCCTCACAGATACGCAGTATTTT	CSALNPLTDTQYF	.	TRBV20-1	TRBJ2-3	many
TGCGCCAGCAGCTTGTCTGGAGGCGGTGTAGGCTACACCTTC	CASSLSGGGVGYTF	.	TRBV5-1	TRBJ1-2	many
TGCGCCAGCAGCCAAGCGGCAGCGGAGACCCAGTACTTC	CASSQAAAETQYF	.	TRBV4-3	TRBJ2-5	many
TGCGCCAGCAGCCAAGTCGGTGCGGGGAACAATGAGCAGTTCTTC	CASSQVGAGNNEQFF	.	TRBV4-1	TRBJ2-1	many
TGTGCCAGTACACAGGGAAGGTACAATGAGCAGTTCTTC	CASTQGRYNEQFF	.	TRBV19	TRBJ2-1	.
TGTGCCAGCAGCCAAGATCTAGCAGGGAGGCGTTCACCCCTCCACTTT	CASSQDLAGRRSPLHF	.	TRBV3-1	TRBJ1-6	.
TGTGCCAGCAAGGCGGGGCTGTATAGCAATCAGCCCCAGCATTTT	CASKAGLYSNQPQHF	.	TRBV27	TRBJ1-5	few
TGTGCCAGCAGCTTAAGGATGGCAGGCGATCCTGTAGCTTTCTTT	CASSLRMAGDPVAFF	.	TRBV7-9	TRBJ1-1	.
TGCGCCAGCAGCCAGACGGGCATCGGAAACACCATATATTTT	CASSQTGIGNTIYF	.	TRBV4-1	TRBJ1-3	few
TGTGCCAGCAGCTTAGAGGGATTCTATAGCAATCAGCCCCAGCATTTT	CASSLEGFYSNQPQHF	.	TRBV7-2	TRBJ1-5	many
TGTGCCAGCAGCTCTGCTCGACTAGCGTACACAGATACGCAGTATTTT	CASSSARLAYTDTQYF	TRBD2	TRBV7-8	TRBJ2-3	few
TGTGCCAGCAGTATCGGACAGGGAGTCCGTCAGCCCCAGCATTTT	CASSIGQGVRQPQHF	TRBD1	TRBV12-3/TRBV12-4	TRBJ1-5	many
TGCGCCAGCAGCCAACTCGGGGGGGCAATGGAGACCCAGTACTTC	CASSQLGGAMETQYF	TRBD2	TRBV4-1	TRBJ2-5	many
TGCAGCGTTAGGGACAGCGGAGGTGAAAAACTGTTTTTT	CSVRDSGGEKLFF	TRBD1	TRBV29-1	TRBJ1-4	medium-sized